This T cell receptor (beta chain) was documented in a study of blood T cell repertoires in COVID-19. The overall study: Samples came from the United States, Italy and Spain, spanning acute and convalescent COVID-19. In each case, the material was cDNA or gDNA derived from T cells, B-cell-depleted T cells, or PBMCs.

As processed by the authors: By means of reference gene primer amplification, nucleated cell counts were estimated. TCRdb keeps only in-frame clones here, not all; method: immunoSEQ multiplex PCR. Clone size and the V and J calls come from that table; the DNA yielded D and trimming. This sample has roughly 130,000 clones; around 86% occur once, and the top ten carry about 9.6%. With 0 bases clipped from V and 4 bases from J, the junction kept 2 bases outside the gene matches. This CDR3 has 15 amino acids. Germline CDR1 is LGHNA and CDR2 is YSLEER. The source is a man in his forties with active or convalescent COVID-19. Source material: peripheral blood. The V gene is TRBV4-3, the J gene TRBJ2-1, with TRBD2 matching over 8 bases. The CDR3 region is CASSQEAGAYNEQFF. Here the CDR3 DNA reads TGCGCCAGCAGCCAAGAAGCGGGGGCGTACAATGAGCAGTTCTTC.